The rows below give T cell receptor beta chains drawn from one sample of a study of beta chain features in type 1 diabetes. Assay: immunoSEQ multiplex PCR; the TCRdb copy retains only in-frame clones and omits some. The sample has about 150,000 clones; under 60% are singletons. Material: Tregs from blood. Receptor source: a man between 18 and 29 years old in good health. The CDR3 runs from the conserved cysteine through the conserved F or W. The D gene is left open where the match is weak. A clone size is listed for some rows: how often the clone was seen (once, few, many), or a class if it is expanded.

cdr3_aa	cdr3_nt	clone_size	v_call	d_call	j_call
CSGRGGGTDTQYF	TGCAGCGGCCGAGGCGGGGGAACAGATACGCAGTATTTT	NA	TRBV29-1	TRBD2	TRBJ2-3
CASSTITGAGANVLTF	TGCGCCAGCAGCACGATTACAGGGGCTGGGGCCAACGTCCTGACTTTC	few	TRBV5-1	TRBD1	TRBJ2-6
CASIGDISNQPQHF	TGTGCCTCTATTGGGGACATTAGCAATCAGCCCCAGCATTTT	few	TRBV6-6	NA	TRBJ1-5
CASRSTGAGTEAFF	TGTGCCAGCAGGTCAACAGGGGCAGGGACTGAAGCTTTCTTT	NA	TRBV4-2	TRBD1	TRBJ1-1
CASSEGLAIPETQYF	TGCGCCAGCAGCGAAGGACTAGCAATTCCAGAGACCCAGTACTTC	NA	TRBV4-3	TRBD2	TRBJ2-5
CASSEYLDQPQHF	TGTGCCAGCAGTGAATACTTAGATCAGCCCCAGCATTTT	few	TRBV6-1	NA	TRBJ1-5
CAWSVRWTARTYNEQFF	TGTGCCTGGAGTGTACGGTGGACAGCTAGAACCTACAATGAGCAGTTCTTC	NA	TRBV30	NA	TRBJ2-1
CASNQGAFADTQYF	TGTGCCAGCAATCAGGGGGCATTTGCAGATACGCAGTATTTT	few	TRBV28	TRBD1	TRBJ2-3
CASSLGQGVPGELFF	TGTGCCAGCAGCTTAGGTCAGGGTGTCCCCGGGGAGCTGTTTTTT	few	TRBV7-9	NA	TRBJ2-2
CSVAGGNEKLFF	TGCAGCGTTGCAGGGGGAAATGAAAAACTGTTTTTT	NA	TRBV29-1	TRBD1	TRBJ1-4
CASSFLTGNSYEQYF	TGTGCCAGCAGCTTCTTGACAGGGAACTCCTACGAGCAGTACTTC	few	TRBV7-2	TRBD1	TRBJ2-7
CASLKSTGFSNQPQHF	TGTGCCAGCCTAAAATCGACAGGATTTAGCAATCAGCCCCAGCATTTT	once	TRBV19	NA	TRBJ1-5
CASNWTPRKAHYGYTF	TGTGCCAGCAATTGGACACCCCGAAAGGCCCACTATGGCTACACCTTC	NA	TRBV7-2	NA	TRBJ1-2
CASSLYQGNTEAFF	TGTGCCAGCAGCTTATATCAGGGGAACACTGAAGCTTTCTTT	NA	TRBV7-9	NA	TRBJ1-1
CASSLDLAGGLYEQYF	TGTGCCAGCAGCTTAGATCTAGCGGGGGGTCTCTACGAGCAGTACTTC	NA	TRBV7-2	TRBD2	TRBJ2-7
CASSLNSLETQYF	TGTGCCAGCAGCTTAAACAGCCTAGAGACCCAGTACTTC	NA	TRBV7-2	NA	TRBJ2-5
CASWDKAYEQYF	TGCGCCAGTTGGGACAAAGCCTACGAGCAGTACTTC	few	TRBV5-1	NA	TRBJ2-7
CASSLGQGTGELFF	TGCGCCAGCAGCTTAGGACAGGGCACCGGGGAGCTGTTTTTT	NA	TRBV4-1	TRBD1	TRBJ2-2
CASSLPGGRSYEQYF	TGTGCCAGCAGCTTACCCGGGGGGCGCTCCTACGAGCAGTACTTC	NA	TRBV11-1	NA	TRBJ2-7
CASSALAGASGDTQYF	TGCGCCAGCAGCGCACTAGCGGGGGCCTCCGGAGATACGCAGTATTTT	NA	TRBV5-1	TRBD2	TRBJ2-3
CASSRQSGQPQHF	TGTGCCAGCAGTCGACAGTCTGGCCAGCCCCAGCATTTT	NA	TRBV6-5	NA	TRBJ1-5
CASSKTSGFSEQYF	TGTGCCAGCAGCAAGACTAGCGGGTTCTCCGAGCAGTACTTC	NA	TRBV4-2	TRBD2	TRBJ2-7
CASSMGGSYGYTF	TGTGCCAGCAGCATGGGGGGGTCCTATGGCTACACCTTC	NA	TRBV9	NA	TRBJ1-2
CASSSTLANYGYTF	TGTGCCAGCAGTTCTACGCTCGCTAACTATGGCTACACCTTC	NA	TRBV28	NA	TRBJ1-2
CASSYAGSTEAFF	TGTGCCAGCAGTTACGCAGGTAGCACTGAAGCTTTCTTT	few	TRBV6-6	NA	TRBJ1-1
CASSRYGQYF	TGTGCCAGCTCACGCTACGGGCAGTACTTC	few	TRBV18	NA	TRBJ2-7
CASSQGHQGARNEQFF	TGTGCCAGCAGCCAAGGTCATCAGGGGGCCCGCAATGAGCAGTTCTTC	few	TRBV4-2	TRBD1	TRBJ2-1
CSVNRVWEQFF	TGCAGTGTTAACAGGGTCTGGGAGCAGTTCTTC	NA	TRBV20-1	NA	TRBJ2-1
CASTRDSGTDTQYF	TGCGCCAGCACAAGGGACAGCGGCACAGATACGCAGTATTTT	NA	TRBV5-1	TRBD1	TRBJ2-3
CASSPANTDTQYF	TGTGCCAGCTCACCAGCGAACACAGATACGCAGTATTTT	NA	TRBV18	NA	TRBJ2-3
CAVKQGMYTEAFF	TGTGCCGTAAAGCAGGGGATGTACACTGAAGCTTTCTTT	once	TRBV30	NA	TRBJ1-1
CASSLFEGVSGYTF	TGTGCCAGCAGCTTATTTGAAGGGGTCAGTGGCTACACCTTC	NA	TRBV7-2	NA	TRBJ1-2
CASSDRRGRTEAFF	TGTGCCAGCAGTGACCGCAGGGGTCGCACTGAAGCTTTCTTT	NA	TRBV6-5	NA	TRBJ1-1
CASTLHRGREQYF	TGTGCCAGCACCTTACACAGGGGACGGGAGCAGTACTTC	NA	TRBV21-1	NA	TRBJ2-7
CASSLARDSRVQETQYF	TGTGCCAGCAGCTTAGCGCGGGACAGCCGAGTACAAGAGACCCAGTACTTC	NA	TRBV7-9	NA	TRBJ2-5
CASSRTGTYGYTF	TGTGCCAGCAGTCGGACAGGAACCTATGGCTACACCTTC	NA	TRBV2	TRBD1	TRBJ1-2
CASSREGQQPYEQYF	TGCGCCAGCAGCCGCGAGGGACAACAACCCTACGAGCAGTACTTC	NA	TRBV4-3	NA	TRBJ2-7
CASSPRQGLEQYF	TGCGCCAGCAGCCCGCGGCAGGGTCTCGAGCAGTACTTC	NA	TRBV5-1	NA	TRBJ2-7
CASSRSTGFYYGYTF	TGTGCCAGCAGCCGATCCACCGGGTTCTACTATGGCTACACCTTC	few	TRBV14	NA	TRBJ1-2
CASSLGTGTYEQYF	TGCGCCAGCAGCTTAGGGACAGGGACCTACGAGCAGTACTTC	NA	TRBV5-1	TRBD1	TRBJ2-7
CASSLWVRGGTDTQYF	TGTGCCAGCAGCTTATGGGTGAGGGGGGGGACAGATACGCAGTATTTT	NA	TRBV7-2	NA	TRBJ2-3
CASSPRTSGPQETQYF	TGCGCCAGCAGCCCTCGGACTAGCGGGCCCCAAGAGACCCAGTACTTC	NA	TRBV4-3	TRBD2	TRBJ2-5
CASSLQTSAPYEQYF	TGTGCCAGCAGTTTACAGACTAGCGCACCCTACGAGCAGTACTTC	NA	TRBV28	TRBD2	TRBJ2-7
CASSSTGVGNIQYF	TGTGCCAGCAGCTCTACAGGGGTCGGAAACATTCAGTACTTC	NA	TRBV5-6	TRBD1	TRBJ2-4
CASSLYDTAYEQYF	TGTGCCAGCAGTTTGTACGACACAGCCTACGAGCAGTACTTC	NA	TRBV28	NA	TRBJ2-7
CASSLVPGGEGQPQHF	TGTGCCAGCAGCTTAGTCCCAGGGGGCGAAGGACAGCCCCAGCATTTT	NA	TRBV7-9	TRBD1	TRBJ1-5
CASSFQRGGQDTQYF	TGTGCCAGCAGCTTCCAGCGGGGGGGCCAAGATACGCAGTATTTT	NA	TRBV9	TRBD2	TRBJ2-3
CASSLASGGAQETQYF	TGTGCCAGCAGCTTAGCTAGCGGGGGGGCCCAAGAGACCCAGTACTTC	NA	TRBV13	TRBD2	TRBJ2-5
CASSFGTVHEQFF	TGTGCCAGCAGCTTTGGGACAGTCCATGAGCAGTTCTTC	few	TRBV7-2	TRBD1	TRBJ2-1
CASSPGRTSGSTDTQYF	TGTGCCAGCAGCCCGGGAAGAACTAGCGGTAGCACAGATACGCAGTATTTT	NA	TRBV7-8	TRBD2	TRBJ2-3
CAITYGRSGEQYF	TGTGCCATCACCTACGGGAGATCGGGTGAGCAGTACTTC	NA	TRBV10-3	NA	TRBJ2-7
CASSRGQKKHEQYF	TGTGCCAGCAGTAGGGGACAGAAAAAACACGAGCAGTACTTC	NA	TRBV6-5	TRBD1	TRBJ2-7